Listed below are T cell receptor beta chains from one sample, sequenced in a study of OX40 agonist ivuxolimab in advanced cancers. Libraries were prepared by immunoSEQ multiplex PCR; TCRdb keeps only in-frame clonotypes and omits some of them. The table has under 40,000 clones, about 83% seen once. The sequences come from CD4+ or CD8+ T cells sorted from blood, collected in a trial of the OX40 agonist ivuxolimab. Source of these receptors: an adult with an advanced solid tumor such as melanoma, head and neck, liver or kidney cancer. Each CDR3 is given with its conserved first and last residue. A D gene is named only where the DNA matches it firmly. Rows may omit the clone size; those that give it use once, few, many or a size class.

CASSLPAGNTIYF TGTGCCAGCAGCCTCCCGGCCGGAAACACCATATATTTT TRBJ1-3 . . TRBV7-9
CASSLLTDTQYF TGTGCCAGCAGTTTACTCACGGATACGCAGTATTTT TRBJ2-3 . . TRBV28
CASTPGGPEQYF TGTGCCAGCACCCCCGGGGGACCTGAGCAGTACTTC TRBJ2-7 . . TRBV6-5
CASKNRGDTGELFF TGTGCCAGTAAAAACAGGGGGGACACCGGGGAGCTGTTTTTT TRBJ2-2 TRBD1 . TRBV19
CASSVTSGRGEQFF TGTGCCAGCAGCGTGACTAGCGGGAGAGGTGAGCAGTTCTTC TRBJ2-1 TRBD2 . TRBV11-3
CASSPLTQGTTLYF TGTGCCAGCAGCCCCCTAACACAAGGGACTACCCTTTACTTC TRBJ2-7 TRBD2 . TRBV7-2
CATSRDRYEQFF TGTGCCACCAGCAGAGATAGGTATGAGCAGTTCTTC TRBJ2-1 . . TRBV15
CASSLISGSSYNEQFF TGCGCCAGCAGCTTGATTAGCGGAAGCTCCTACAATGAGCAGTTCTTC TRBJ2-1 . . TRBV5-1
CASSELGLAGETQYF TGTGCCAGCAGTGAACTCGGGTTAGCTGGAGAGACCCAGTACTTC TRBJ2-5 . . TRBV2
CASSVDRVINTEAFF TGTGCCAGCAGTGTCGACAGGGTTATTAACACTGAAGCTTTCTTT TRBJ1-1 TRBD1 . TRBV27
CASSSSGGAGSYEQYF TGTGCCAGCAGCTCTTCAGGGGGCGCGGGGTCCTACGAGCAGTACTTC TRBJ2-7 TRBD1 . TRBV7-2
CASSLRGTGTTDTQYF TGTGCCAGCAGCCTCAGGGGGACAGGGACCACAGATACGCAGTATTTT TRBJ2-3 TRBD1 . TRBV7-8
CASSLTGGEAFF TGTGCCAGCAGCTTGACAGGGGGTGAAGCTTTCTTT TRBJ1-1 TRBD1 . TRBV11-3
CASSALTETGTDTQYF TGTGCCAGCAGCGCCCTGACAGAGACTGGCACAGATACGCAGTATTTT TRBJ2-3 . . TRBV11-2
CASSLASGSRHEQFF TGCGCCAGCAGCTTGGCCAGCGGGAGTCGACATGAGCAGTTCTTC TRBJ2-1 TRBD2 . TRBV5-1
CASSPGNQPQHF TGTGCCAGCTCACCAGGGAATCAGCCCCAGCATTTT TRBJ1-5 . . TRBV18
CASEGSGRQTQYF TGTGCCAGCGAGGGTAGCGGGAGACAGACCCAGTACTTC TRBJ2-5 TRBD2 . TRBV2
CASSLRGEQFF TGTGCCAGCAGCTTAAGGGGTGAGCAGTTCTTC TRBJ2-1 . . TRBV7-8
CSAGKEVYEQYF TGCAGCGCCGGGAAGGAGGTCTACGAGCAGTACTTC TRBJ2-7 . . TRBV29-1
CASSLGVAVYNEQFF TGTGCCAGCAGTCTCGGGGTAGCGGTTTACAATGAGCAGTTCTTC TRBJ2-1 . . TRBV7-2
CASSTFLDGYNEQFF TGTGCCAGTAGTACGTTCCTAGATGGGTACAATGAGCAGTTCTTC TRBJ2-1 . . TRBV19
CASSLYLLRTSGRALEQFF TGTGCCAGCAGTTTATACCTTCTCCGGACTAGCGGGAGGGCCCTTGAGCAGTTCTTC TRBJ2-1 TRBD2 . TRBV28
CASREGPGKGEQYF TGTGCCAGCAGAGAGGGACCCGGCAAAGGCGAGCAGTACTTC TRBJ2-7 . . TRBV2
CASSLDRGSNQPQHF TGTGCCAGCAGCCTCGACAGGGGAAGCAATCAGCCCCAGCATTTT TRBJ1-5 TRBD1 few TRBV28
CASREGQGATGELFF TGTGCCAGCAGGGAGGGACAGGGGGCTACCGGGGAGCTGTTTTTT TRBJ2-2 TRBD1 . TRBV28
CSAERTDEQYF TGCAGTGCAGAACGGACAGACGAGCAGTACTTC TRBJ2-7 . . TRBV20-1
CASSLVTGSNSGANVLTF TGTGCCAGCAGCTTAGTAACAGGCTCGAACTCTGGGGCCAACGTCCTGACTTTC TRBJ2-6 . . TRBV11-2
CASSKAGSTDTQYF TGCGCCAGCTCAAAGGCAGGAAGCACAGATACGCAGTATTTT TRBJ2-3 . . TRBV10-2
CASSQDTGVGQPQHF TGCGCCAGCAGCCAAGATACAGGCGTGGGTCAGCCCCAGCATTTT TRBJ1-5 . . TRBV4-3
CATRLAGGGYEQYF TGTGCCACCCGACTAGCGGGAGGAGGCTACGAGCAGTACTTC TRBJ2-7 TRBD2 . TRBV28
CASTPSGQMNTEAFF TGTGCCAGCACCCCCTCGGGCCAGATGAACACTGAAGCTTTCTTT TRBJ1-1 . . TRBV6-1
CASSLEGSFDTQYF TGTGCCAGCAGCTTGGAGGGCTCTTTCGATACGCAGTATTTT TRBJ2-3 . . TRBV5-4
CAWSLGTQATSEKLFF TGCGCCTGGAGCCTCGGGACCCAGGCGACGAGTGAAAAACTGTTTTTT TRBJ1-4 . . TRBV30
CASSLPGQSNEKLFF TGTGCCAGCAGCCTCCCGGGACAATCTAATGAAAAACTGTTTTTT TRBJ1-4 . few TRBV7-9
CSAPLHEQYF TGCAGTGCGCCCCTCCACGAGCAGTACTTC TRBJ2-7 . . TRBV20-1
CASSLEQPAQETQYF TGCGCCAGCAGCTTGGAACAGCCCGCCCAAGAGACCCAGTACTTC TRBJ2-5 . . TRBV5-1
CASSLLGRGNQPQHF TGTGCCAGCAGTTTATTGGGCCGGGGCAATCAGCCCCAGCATTTT TRBJ1-5 . . TRBV28
CASSQGGPQNTGELFF TGTGCCAGCAGCCAAGGAGGGCCTCAGAACACCGGGGAGCTGTTTTTT TRBJ2-2 . . TRBV14
CASSSELAGRQETQYF TGTGCCAGCAGTTCAGAACTAGCGGGCCGGCAAGAGACCCAGTACTTC TRBJ2-5 TRBD2 . TRBV28
CAISESGQASHGYTF TGTGCCATCAGTGAGTCGGGACAGGCTAGTCATGGCTACACCTTC TRBJ1-2 TRBD1 . TRBV10-3
CASSRKGPTSGSYNEQFF TGTGCCAGCAGTCGTAAGGGGCCAACTAGCGGGTCCTACAATGAGCAGTTCTTC TRBJ2-1 TRBD2 once TRBV7-2
CASSITGGNTYEQYF TGTGCCAGCAGTATAACAGGGGGGAATACCTACGAGCAGTACTTC TRBJ2-7 TRBD1 . TRBV28
CASQVQGLGTEAFF TGTGCCAGCCAAGTCCAGGGGTTGGGCACTGAAGCTTTCTTT TRBJ1-1 . . TRBV5-4
CASTRTSGSGGANVLTF TGCGCCAGCACCCGGACTAGCGGGAGTGGTGGGGCCAACGTCCTGACTTTC TRBJ2-6 TRBD2 . TRBV5-1
CASSLAGGPNYGYTF TGTGCCAGCAGCTTAGCGGGCGGCCCTAACTATGGCTACACCTTC TRBJ1-2 . . TRBV11-2